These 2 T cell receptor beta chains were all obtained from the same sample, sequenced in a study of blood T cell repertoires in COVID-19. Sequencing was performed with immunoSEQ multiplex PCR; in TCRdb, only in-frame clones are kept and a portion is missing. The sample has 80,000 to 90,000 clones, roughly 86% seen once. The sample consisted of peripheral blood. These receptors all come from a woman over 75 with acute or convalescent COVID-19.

For the CDR3, the DNA is TGTGCCAGCAAGGGACAGGGACCCACAGATACGCAGTATTTT. Its translation is CASKGQGPTDTQYF. The chain has TRBV28 and TRBJ2-3, with 9 bases matching TRBD1. V lost 7 bases and J lost 2; bases outside the gene matches: 4. The CDR3 has 14 amino acids. Germline assignment: CDR1 MDHEN and CDR2 SYDVKM.

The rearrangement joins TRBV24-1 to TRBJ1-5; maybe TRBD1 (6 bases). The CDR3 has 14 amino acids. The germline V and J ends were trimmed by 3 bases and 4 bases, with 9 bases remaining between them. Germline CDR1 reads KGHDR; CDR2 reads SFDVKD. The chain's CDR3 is CATSDGTPNQPQHF. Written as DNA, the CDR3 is TGTGCCACCAGTGATGGGACACCGAATCAGCCCCAGCATTTT.